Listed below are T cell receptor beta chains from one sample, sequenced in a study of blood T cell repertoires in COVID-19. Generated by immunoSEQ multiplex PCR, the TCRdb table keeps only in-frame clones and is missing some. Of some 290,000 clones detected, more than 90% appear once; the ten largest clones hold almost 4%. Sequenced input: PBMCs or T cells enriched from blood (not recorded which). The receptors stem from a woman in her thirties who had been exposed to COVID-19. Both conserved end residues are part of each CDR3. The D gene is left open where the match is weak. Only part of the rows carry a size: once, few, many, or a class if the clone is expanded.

DNA: TGCGCCAGCAGCTTGGTAGGGACTCTGACAGGGTCCCCTAACTATGGCTACACCTTC
CDR3: CASSLVGTLTGSPNYGYTF
J: TRBJ1-2
D: TRBD1
V: TRBV5-1
size: NA

DNA: TGTGCCAGCAGCTTGGCCCTGGGGCGCCACACTGAAGCTTTCTTT
CDR3: CASSLALGRHTEAFF
J: TRBJ1-1
D: NA
V: TRBV5-5
size: once

DNA: TGTGCCAGCAGCCAAGAACCCGGCTCCTACAATGAGCAGTTCTTC
CDR3: CASSQEPGSYNEQFF
J: TRBJ2-1
D: NA
V: TRBV3-1/TRBV3-2
size: NA

DNA: TGTGCCAGCAGTGATTCAGCGGGGTCCTACAATGAGCAGTTCTTC
CDR3: CASSDSAGSYNEQFF
J: TRBJ2-1
D: TRBD2
V: TRBV6-4
size: NA

DNA: TGCGCCAGCAGCTTGGTGGCGGGGACCTACAATGAGCAGTTCTTC
CDR3: CASSLVAGTYNEQFF
J: TRBJ2-1
D: NA
V: TRBV5-1
size: NA

DNA: TGTGCCAGCAGCTTAGAGGCGGGACAGGGGGACACTGAAGCTTTCTTT
CDR3: CASSLEAGQGDTEAFF
J: TRBJ1-1
D: TRBD1
V: TRBV7-9
size: once

DNA: TGTGCCAGCAGGTGGACAGGGGGCAGCACCGGGGAGCTGTTTTTT
CDR3: CASRWTGGSTGELFF
J: TRBJ2-2
D: TRBD1
V: TRBV11-2
size: NA

DNA: TGTGCCAGCAGGCCGCCCGGACAGGGGGATGAAAAACTGTTTTTT
CDR3: CASRPPGQGDEKLFF
J: TRBJ1-4
D: TRBD1
V: TRBV6-6
size: NA

DNA: TGTGCCAGCAGCGGGGGTCTTAATCAGCCCCAGCATTTT
CDR3: CASSGGLNQPQHF
J: TRBJ1-5
D: NA
V: TRBV6-5
size: NA

DNA: TGTGCCAGCAGCGGCACCTCTGGGGCCAACGTCCTGACTTTC
CDR3: CASSGTSGANVLTF
J: TRBJ2-6
D: NA
V: TRBV13
size: once

DNA: TGTGCCACCAGTGATTACAGCGGGGGGGCCCGGTATTTT
CDR3: CATSDYSGGARYF
J: TRBJ2-3
D: TRBD2
V: TRBV24-1
size: NA

DNA: TGTGCCAGCAGCCAAGATCTGTTTGGGACAGGGAACAATCATAGCAATCAGCCCCAGCATTTT
CDR3: CASSQDLFGTGNNHSNQPQHF
J: TRBJ1-5
D: TRBD1
V: TRBV14
size: NA

DNA: TGCGCCAGCAGCCCGTCGGGACAGGAAAACTATGGCTACACCTTC
CDR3: CASSPSGQENYGYTF
J: TRBJ1-2
D: TRBD1
V: TRBV4-3
size: NA

DNA: TGTGCCAGCAGTGAAATCAGTGATAATGAAAAACTGTTTTTT
CDR3: CASSEISDNEKLFF
J: TRBJ1-4
D: NA
V: TRBV25-1
size: few

DNA: TGTGCCAGCAGCCGGGGAATAGGTCGCTATGAGCAGTTCTTC
CDR3: CASSRGIGRYEQFF
J: TRBJ2-1
D: NA
V: TRBV6-5
size: NA

DNA: TGTGCCAGCAGCCAATTGACAGGCAAAAACCAGCCCCAGCATTTT
CDR3: CASSQLTGKNQPQHF
J: TRBJ1-5
D: NA
V: TRBV16
size: NA

DNA: TGCAGCGTTGCAGACAGGGGCGATGGCTACACCTTC
CDR3: CSVADRGDGYTF
J: TRBJ1-2
D: TRBD1
V: TRBV29-1
size: NA

DNA: TGTGCCAGCAGGGTCGGGACAGACCAGCGGAACACTGAAGCTTTCTTT
CDR3: CASRVGTDQRNTEAFF
J: TRBJ1-1
D: TRBD1
V: TRBV3-1/TRBV3-2
size: NA

DNA: TGTGCCAGCAGCCCCACAGGGGGTCTTTATAATTCACCCCTCCACTTT
CDR3: CASSPTGGLYNSPLHF
J: TRBJ1-6
D: TRBD1
V: TRBV7-9
size: NA

DNA: TGTGCCACCAGTGATGACAGGGCCGTCGGGGAGCTGTTTTTT
CDR3: CATSDDRAVGELFF
J: TRBJ2-2
D: TRBD1
V: TRBV24-1
size: NA

DNA: TGTGCCAGCAGCCCCGGGACAGCCAGTTTAGTAGGCTACACCTTC
CDR3: CASSPGTASLVGYTF
J: TRBJ1-2
D: TRBD1
V: TRBV7-2
size: NA

DNA: TGTGCCTGGAGTCCTGACAGAAATCAGCCCCAGCATTTT
CDR3: CAWSPDRNQPQHF
J: TRBJ1-5
D: NA
V: TRBV30
size: NA

DNA: TGTGCCAGCAGCTTAGATTTACAGGGGGCTGGCAATCAGCCCCAGCATTTT
CDR3: CASSLDLQGAGNQPQHF
J: TRBJ1-5
D: TRBD1
V: TRBV7-2
size: NA

DNA: TGTGCCAGCAGTGGTTGGGGACTAGTGAGGGAGACCCAGTACTTC
CDR3: CASSGWGLVRETQYF
J: TRBJ2-5
D: TRBD2
V: TRBV7-9
size: NA

DNA: TGTGCCAGCTCGAGGAACTCCTACAATGAGCAGTTCTTC
CDR3: CASSRNSYNEQFF
J: TRBJ2-1
D: NA
V: TRBV6-4
size: once

DNA: TGTGCCAGCAGCTTCCAGGGGGCGGACACCGGGGAGCTGTTTTTT
CDR3: CASSFQGADTGELFF
J: TRBJ2-2
D: TRBD1
V: TRBV11-1
size: NA

DNA: TGTGCCAGCAGCTGGTACAGGGGACAAGAGACCCAGTACTTC
CDR3: CASSWYRGQETQYF
J: TRBJ2-5
D: TRBD1
V: TRBV5-8
size: NA

DNA: TGTGCCAGCAGCTTAGCCCCACTAGGCTCCTACAATGAGCAGTTCTTC
CDR3: CASSLAPLGSYNEQFF
J: TRBJ2-1
D: NA
V: TRBV7-6
size: NA

DNA: TGTGCCAGCAGCTCTACCCTAGCGGGGGGTTACGAGCAGTACTTC
CDR3: CASSSTLAGGYEQYF
J: TRBJ2-7
D: TRBD2
V: TRBV13
size: once

DNA: TGCGCCAGCAGCTTGGTGGCAGGGGGCACTGAAGCTTTCTTT
CDR3: CASSLVAGGTEAFF
J: TRBJ1-1
D: TRBD1
V: TRBV5-1
size: NA

DNA: TGTGCCAGCACGTACAGGGGGCCGAATACTTATCAGCCCCAGCATTTT
CDR3: CASTYRGPNTYQPQHF
J: TRBJ1-5
D: TRBD1
V: TRBV27
size: NA

DNA: TGTGCCAGCAGCGTAGGAGGAGGGGCTGGGACTGAAGCTTTCTTT
CDR3: CASSVGGGAGTEAFF
J: TRBJ1-1
D: NA
V: TRBV9
size: once

DNA: TGTGCCAGCAGTGTATGGCAGGGCAACAATCAGCCCCAGCATTTT
CDR3: CASSVWQGNNQPQHF
J: TRBJ1-5
D: NA
V: TRBV2
size: NA